A single sample gave rise to the 15 T cell receptor beta chains below, sequenced in a study of OX40 agonist ivuxolimab in advanced cancers. Here immunoSEQ multiplex PCR was the method, and the copy in TCRdb shows in-frame clones only, minus some. The table records 95,000 to 150,000 clones, 85% to 90% of them present only once. The sequencing used CD4+ or CD8+ T cells sorted from blood, collected in a trial of the OX40 agonist ivuxolimab. Every receptor here comes from an adult with an advanced solid tumor such as melanoma, head and neck, liver or kidney cancer.

The chain has TRBV28 and TRBJ1-3, with D uncertain. The CDR3 is 14 amino acids. Per germline, CDR1 MDHEN and CDR2 SYDVKM. Trimming left V 6 bases short and J 0 bases short, with 9 bases between. The CDR3 sequence is CASRPSLSGNTIYF. CDR3 coding DNA: TGTGCCAGCAGACCGTCCCTCTCTGGAAACACCATATATTTT.

This rearrangement joins TRBV2 to TRBJ2-3, with D uncertain. The germline CDR1 and CDR2 sequences are SNHLY and FYNNEI. This CDR3 is 13 amino acids long. The CDR3 region is CVLTNSITDTQYF. The CDR3 nucleotides read TGTGTCCTGACGAACAGTATCACAGATACGCAGTATTTT. Full variable domain (remainder filled in from reference TRBV2 and TRBJ2-3): EPEVTQTPSHQVTQMGQEVILRCVPISNHLYFYWYRQILGQKVEFLVSFYNNEISEKSEIFDDQFSVERPDGSNFTLKIRSTKLEDSAMYFCVLTNSITDTQYFGPGTRLTVL.

This sequence joins TRBV7-2 and TRBJ1-5; weak D call: TRBD1 (5 bases). Germline CDR1 is SGHTA and CDR2 is FQGNSA. CDR3 length: 15 amino acids. Trimming took off 1 base at V and 4 bases at J, with 11 bases between the two ends. This chain's CDR3 is CASSLVGGSNQPQHF. Here the CDR3 DNA reads TGTGCCAGCAGCTTAGTCGGGGGGTCGAATCAGCCCCAGCATTTT.

V is TRBV11-2 and J is TRBJ2-3, with a weak D call TRBD1 (5 bases). This CDR3 contains 15 residues. Germline CDR1 reads SGHAT; CDR2 reads FQNNGV. V was shortened by 0 bases and J by 0 bases, with 7 bases between the two germline ends. The DNA of the CDR3 is TGTGCCAGCAGCTTAGATGGGGCTAGCACAGATACGCAGTATTTT. Translated, it gives CASSLDGASTDTQYF.

The chain carries TRBV6-1 and TRBJ2-7; D gene unclear. CDR1 is MNHNS, CDR2 SASEGT, per germline. The CDR3 loop spans 14 amino acids. V lost 8 bases and J 2 bases, leaving 16 bases between the germline ends. CDR3 bases: TGTGCCAGCGCCCGGGCCCTAGGGACCTACGAGCAGTACTTC. Translated: CASARALGTYEQYF.

The rearrangement uses TRBV6-5 and TRBJ1-6; 7 nucleotides agree with TRBD1. Germline lookup yields CDR1 MNHEY and CDR2 SVGAGI. V lost 7 bases, J lost 6 bases, and 3 bases stayed unmatched. This CDR3 is built from 13 residues. CDR3 nucleotides: TGTGCCAGCACAGACAGGGTTAATTCACCCCTCCACTTT. This sequence encodes CASTDRVNSPLHF.

The chain joins TRBV7-2 to TRBJ2-7; D ambiguous. Germline CDR1 SGHTA, CDR2 FQGNSA. The CDR3 totals 13 residues. Trimming took 5 bases from V and 2 from J, leaving 10 bases between them. The CDR3 region is CASSPDTTYEQYF. The CDR3 DNA reads as TGTGCCAGCAGCCCCGACACCACCTACGAGCAGTACTTC.

This chain uses TRBV7-2 with TRBJ1-2; a weak D match, TRBD1 (6 bases). CDR1 is SGHTA and CDR2 is FQGNSA in the germline V gene. V lost 5 bases and J 7 bases, leaving 14 bases between the germline ends. The CDR3 loop spans 13 amino acids. CDR3 DNA: TGTGCCAGCAGCCTGCGGACAGACAGTGGCTACACCTTC. It specifies CASSLRTDSGYTF.

The genes are TRBV28 and TRBJ2-7, with TRBD1 identical over 9 bases. The germline gives CDR1 MDHEN, CDR2 SYDVKM. Trimming cost V 4 bases and J 4 bases; bases outside gene matches: 8. This CDR3 contains 15 residues. CDR3 in DNA: TGTGCCAGCAGTTCTCCGGGACAGGGCGATTACGAGCAGTACTTC. Its protein product is CASSSPGQGDYEQYF.

This sequence joins TRBV10-3 and TRBJ2-5, with 11 bases identical to TRBD2. Germline CDR1 and CDR2: ENHRY and SYGVKD. The CDR3 spans 16 residues. J lost 5 bases, V lost 2 bases, and 7 bases had no gene match. The CDR3 region has the DNA TGTGCCATCAGTGAGGCTCTAGCGGGGGGACGGGAGACCCAGTACTTC. Its protein is CAISEALAGGRETQYF.

CDR3 in DNA: TGTGCCAGCAGTTACTCAGGGACTAGCCGGGAGACCCAGTACTTC. This translates into CASSYSGTSRETQYF. The J gene is TRBJ2-5, the V gene TRBV6-5; 9 bases map to TRBD2. V gave up 0 bases and J gave up 5 bases; unmatched junction bases: 4. Germline CDR1 reads MNHEY; CDR2 reads SVGAGI. This CDR3 region has 15 residues.

Comments on this clone: Compared with germline, one end of the junction differs, possibly owing to a read error. Other DNA sequences in the sample encode the same CDR3. This chain links TRBV10-2 with TRBJ1-5; the D is unclear. The CDR3 totals 13 residues. CDR1 and CDR2 (germline): WSHSY, SAAADI. CDR3 in amino acids: CASSESINQPQHF. The CDR3 region has the DNA TGTGCCAGCAGTGAGTCGATAAATCAGCCCCAGCATTTT.

This sequence joins TRBV7-9 and TRBJ2-1; D uncertain. The CDR3 is 13 amino acids. The germline gives CDR1 SEHNR, CDR2 FQNEAQ (reference sequence). Trimming shortened V by 0 bases and J by 4 bases, and 4 bases separated the two germline ends. This CDR3 is CASSLAQYNEQFF. For the CDR3, the DNA is TGTGCCAGCAGCTTAGCACAGTACAATGAGCAGTTCTTC.

The chain employs TRBV7-9 and TRBJ1-1; D not resolved. The V and J ends lost 4 bases and 1 base respectively, with 10 bases between them. Germline loops: CDR1 SEHNR, CDR2 FQNEAQ (reference sequence). The CDR3 has 14 residues. CDR3 sequence: CASSSTSANTEAFF. In DNA form, the CDR3 reads TGTGCCAGCAGCTCAACTTCAGCGAACACTGAAGCTTTCTTT.

The V call is TRBV7-3, the J call TRBJ2-2; 8 bases align to TRBD1. Germline trimming cut 2 bases from V and 3 bases from J; bases unmatched to any gene: 2. The CDR3 totals 15 residues. Per the germline V gene, CDR1 is SGHTA and CDR2 is FQGTGA. As DNA, the CDR3 is TGTGCCAGCAGCTTAGCAGGGGGCTACACCGGGGAGCTGTTTTTT. This encodes CASSLAGGYTGELFF.